The 15 T cell receptor beta chains below come from one sample, sequenced in a study of neoadjuvant nivolumab and ipilimumab in lung cancer. Only in-frame clones appear in the TCRdb table, and some are missing; sequencing was by immunoSEQ multiplex PCR. The sample records about 27,000 clones, more than 75% being singletons. Sequencing was performed on tumor tissue, taken after neoadjuvant nivolumab, alone or with ipilimumab, at or shortly before surgery. The receptors come from an adult with non-small cell lung cancer.

This chain joins TRBV7-9 and TRBJ1-4, with 7 bases that match TRBD1. Germline V gives CDR1 SEHNR, CDR2 FQNEAQ (reference sequence). V trimming: 5 bases; J trimming: 4 bases; junction bases outside the gene matches: 7. This CDR3 contains 15 residues. CDR3 DNA sequence: TGTGCCAGCAGCCCCATGGGACAGCTTAATGAAAAACTGTTTTTT. Its translation: CASSPMGQLNEKLFF.

This clone was counted once. The chain couples TRBV5-6 to TRBJ2-4; perhaps D is TRBD1 or TRBD2 (6 bases each). The germline V gene has CDR1 SGHDT and CDR2 YYEEEE. Between the trimmed V and J ends, which lost 3 bases and 9 bases, there was a span of 13 bases. The CDR3 is 13 amino acids. The CDR3 DNA follows: TGTGCCAGCAGCTCCCGGGGGCCGGGCATTCAGTACTTC. Its translation is CASSSRGPGIQYF.

This rearrangement joins TRBV30 to TRBJ1-6, with a tentative D call TRBD1 (6 bases). Between the trimmed V and J ends, which lost 3 bases and 0 bases, there was a span of 30 bases. There are 22 residues in the CDR3. Germline V gene data show CDR1 as GTSNPN and CDR2 as SVGIG (reference sequence). CDR3 protein: CAWRLTGLVTGRPSSYNSPLHF. The CDR3 DNA sequence: TGTGCCTGGAGATTGACCGGTTTGGTGACAGGAAGACCGAGCTCCTATAATTCACCCCTCCACTTT.

This sequence joins TRBV5-1 and TRBJ2-5, with D possibly being TRBD1 (5 bases). The CDR3 spans 16 residues. Trimming took 0 bases from V and 5 from J, leaving 17 bases between them. Germline V gene lookup returns CDR1 SGHRS and CDR2 YFSETQ. The CDR3 DNA sequence: TGCGCCAGCAGCTTGGCCCCGGACATAGCTAGGGAGACCCAGTACTTC. This translates into CASSLAPDIARETQYF.

V and J are TRBV5-8 and TRBJ1-2; a weak D match, TRBD1 (6 bases). Germline CDR1 and CDR2: SGHTS and YDEGEE. Trimming took 1 base from V and 4 from J, leaving 11 bases between them. The CDR3 runs to 14 residues. The CDR3 DNA is TGTGCCAGCAGCTTGCAGGGGTCCCTCTATGGCTACACCTTC. Translating it yields CASSLQGSLYGYTF.

J is TRBJ2-1 and V is TRBV9; the match to TRBD2 covers 10 bases. The CDR3 length is 15 residues. Germline lookup yields CDR1 SGDLS and CDR2 YYNGEE. V gave up 0 bases and J gave up 7 bases; unmatched junction bases: 4. The CDR3 sequence: CASSVVASGGNEQFF. The DNA for the CDR3 is TGTGCCAGCAGCGTAGTGGCTAGCGGGGGTAATGAGCAGTTCTTC. The variable domain in full, with the rest retrieved from reference TRBV9 and TRBJ2-1, is DSGVTQTPKHLITATGQRVTLRCSPRSGDLSVYWYQQSLDQGLQFLIQYYNGEERAKGNILERFSAQQFPDLHSELNLSSLELGDSALYFCASSVVASGGNEQFFGPGTRLTVL.

The chain is built from TRBV2 and TRBJ2-3; either TRBD1 or TRBD2 may supply D (5 bases each). Germline-derived CDR1 and CDR2 are SNHLY and FYNNEI. Trimming took 3 bases from V and 7 from J, leaving 11 bases between them. The CDR3 spans 13 residues. In DNA, the CDR3 is TGTGCCAGCAGTGAGGCTGGGACCAATACGCAGTATTTT. Translating it yields CASSEAGTNTQYF. Using reference TRBV2 and TRBJ2-3 for the parts outside the CDR3, the full variable domain is EPEVTQTPSHQVTQMGQEVILRCVPISNHLYFYWYRQILGQKVEFLVSFYNNEISEKSEIFDDQFSVERPDGSNFTLKIRSTKLEDSAMYFCASSEAGTNTQYFGPGTRLTVL.

V usage is TRBV30 and J usage is TRBJ1-3; D uncertain. V was shortened by 0 bases and J by 0 bases, with 9 bases between the two germline ends. The CDR3 totals 15 residues. The germline gives CDR1 GTSNPN, CDR2 SVGIG (reference sequence). CDR3 region: CAWSVRRSSGNTIYF. CDR3 in DNA: TGTGCCTGGAGTGTACGGCGCAGCTCTGGAAACACCATATATTTT.

Concerning this clone itself: Other DNA sequences within the sample encode an identical CDR3. The chain employs TRBV7-2 and TRBJ2-5; D is uncertain. CDR3 size: 12 residues. V was shortened by 5 bases and J by 4 bases, with 8 bases between the two germline ends. CDR1 SGHTA and CDR2 FQGNSA come from the germline V gene. The DNA for the CDR3 is TGTGCCAGCAGCCTCACGCGAGAGACCCAGTACTTC. It codes for CASSLTRETQYF.

The chain recombines TRBV30 with TRBJ1-2; TRBD1 matches at 7 bases. The CDR3 is 14 residues long. V gave up 7 bases and J gave up 2 bases; unmatched junction bases: 10. The germline gives CDR1 GTSNPN, CDR2 SVGIG (reference sequence). CDR3 sequence: CASIQGTANYGYTF. CDR3 DNA sequence: TGTGCCTCTATCCAGGGGACAGCGAACTATGGCTACACCTTC.

CDR3 protein: CASKGTGYNEQFF. CDR3 coding DNA: TGTGCCAGCAAGGGGACAGGGTACAATGAGCAGTTCTTC. V gene TRBV6-1 combines with J gene TRBJ2-1, with 9 positions matching TRBD1. The V and J ends lost 7 bases and 4 bases, in that order; junction bases with no gene match: 2. The germline CDR1 and CDR2 sequences are MNHNS and SASEGT. The CDR3 covers 13 residues.

This chain joins TRBV30 and TRBJ2-3, with 7 positions matching TRBD2. J gave up 0 bases and V 4 bases, and 7 bases lay outside the gene matches. CDR1 GTSNPN and CDR2 SVGIG come from the germline V gene (reference sequence). CDR3 length: 15 amino acids. In DNA, the CDR3 is TGTGCCTGGACCTTGACGGGGGGTAGCACAGATACGCAGTATTTT. As protein: CAWTLTGGSTDTQYF.

CDR3 region: CASSLILGGTQYF. The DNA for the CDR3 is TGTGCCAGCAGCTTAATTCTGGGCGGGACCCAGTACTTC. The chain is built from TRBV7-3 and TRBJ2-5; no firm D call. Trimming removed 1 base at V and 7 bases at J, with 10 bases between. Germline values: CDR1 SGHTA, CDR2 FQGTGA. The CDR3 has 13 amino acids. The variable domain in full, with the rest retrieved from reference TRBV7-3 and TRBJ2-5, is GAGVSQTPSNKVTEKGKYVELRCDPISGHTALYWYRQSLGQGPEFLIYFQGTGAADDSGLPNDRFFAVRPEGSVSTLKIQRTERGDSAVYLCASSLILGGTQYFGPGTRLLVL.

The gene calls are TRBV5-6 and TRBJ2-1; perhaps TRBD1 as D (6 bases). Germline V gene lookup returns CDR1 SGHDT and CDR2 YYEEEE. The CDR3 consists of 14 residues. Trimming removed 4 bases at V and 0 bases at J, with 8 bases between. This chain's CDR3 is CASSRRGSYNEQFF. For the CDR3, the DNA is TGTGCCAGCAGCCGCAGGGGCTCCTACAATGAGCAGTTCTTC.

J is TRBJ2-1 and V is TRBV14; 7 bases agree with TRBD2. The CDR3 totals 14 residues. J lost 8 bases, V lost 2 bases, and 6 bases had no gene match. Germline lookup yields CDR1 SGHDN and CDR2 FVKESK. The CDR3 here is CASSQRTRLDEQFF. The CDR3 DNA reads TGTGCCAGCAGCCAACGGACTAGACTCGATGAGCAGTTCTTC.